This record covers a single T cell receptor (beta chain). Its antigen target is currently unknown. Base qualities are not provided; no much larger clone lies one nucleotide away. The sample originates from a study of T cell responses to AZD1222 COVID-19 vaccine (dated by TCRdb to the early 2020s). About the investigation overall: AZD1222 recipients given second doses at about 4 weeks or at about 12 weeks were pooled, since spike-specific TCR depth and breadth were not found to differ between the two schedules. Enrollment into the trials was organized by age into subgroups of 18-55, 56-69 and 70-plus years, and those subgroups contained roughly 150, 30 and 60 TCR-sequenced participants, respectively. A total of 230 to 250 trial participants underwent TCR sequencing, of whom around 200 received two doses of AZD1222 and about 25 received two doses of the MenACWY control vaccine.

The CDR3 regions of human TCRbeta chains were analyzed by immunosequencing. As for how the authors treated the data: Repertoire TCRs were matched against a reference library of SARS-CoV-2-specific TCRs generated with the MIRA antigen-specificity platform. Breadth was defined as the fraction of unique TCRs that were SARS-CoV-2-associated. Depth was defined as the fraction of total T cells that were SARS-CoV-2-associated. Each spike-specific TCR was assigned to its reactive spike region and to a CD4 or CD8 class using the MIRA data. Log10-transformed breadth and depth values were compared by one-way ANOVA with Sidak's multiple comparisons tests. TCRdb stores this immuneACCESS table with in-frame sequences only. Part of the clones is absent; in the studies checked, under half of the shortfall reflects unresolved V genes, and no reason is known for the rest. D and trimming were read from the DNA, whereas the V and J calls and clone size are those reported in that table. The table for this sample lists 120,000 to 150,000 clones; approximately 90% of them were counted only once. The ten largest clones capture approximately 6% of the sample.

The sample's time point label, in plain terms: baseline before first vaccination. Samples from vaccinated people were obtained from the UK trials COV001 and COV002, which included a single-blind randomized controlled phase 2/3 trial of AZD1222 (ChAdOx1 nCoV-19) in healthy adults. For TCRbeta chain sequencing, PBMC samples from trial participants were taken at day 0 and at day 28 after the second dose. The germline ends are 15 bases apart after V is trimmed by 3 bases and J by 3 bases. CDR1 and CDR2 are drawn from the germline V gene: MGHDK, SYGVNS. The CDR3 covers 15 residues, taking in both the cysteine and the phenylalanine. Left in the record is the CDR3 DNA by itself, 45 bases read in frame from the first base. Broader findings and caveats from the paper: Epitopes outside the regions mutated in the B.1.351 and B.1.1.7 variants were reportedly recognized by nearly half of the unique spike-specific TCRs. Conclusions about previously exposed vaccinees are limited because only six or seven AZD1222 recipients were SARS-CoV-2 seropositive at baseline. After two AZD1222 doses, spike-specific TCR breadth and depth were significantly higher than at day 0 and than in MenACWY recipients. Because no day 14 peak-response samples were available, the repertoires could be characterized only after the peak T cell response. The vaccine-associated CD4 TCRs covered the entire spike protein, and the dominant responses fell in regions 160-218 and 743-854. In the small 56-69-year group, the increase in depth fell short of significance, most likely because of low power. Participants were mostly white British, with more females than males. The authors suggested clonal diversity may have been underestimated.

The chain is encoded by TRBV25-1 joined to TRBJ2-7, with the D gene tentatively TRBD1 or TRBD2, based on 5 matching bases in each. The TCR sequence derives from an adult in good health. Sequencing used peripheral blood, obtained on day 0 of AZD1222 vaccination. The CDR3 protein: CASSDWGKGSYEQYF. The base sequence is TGTGCCAGCAGTGATTGGGGGAAGGGGAGCTACGAGCAGTACTTC.